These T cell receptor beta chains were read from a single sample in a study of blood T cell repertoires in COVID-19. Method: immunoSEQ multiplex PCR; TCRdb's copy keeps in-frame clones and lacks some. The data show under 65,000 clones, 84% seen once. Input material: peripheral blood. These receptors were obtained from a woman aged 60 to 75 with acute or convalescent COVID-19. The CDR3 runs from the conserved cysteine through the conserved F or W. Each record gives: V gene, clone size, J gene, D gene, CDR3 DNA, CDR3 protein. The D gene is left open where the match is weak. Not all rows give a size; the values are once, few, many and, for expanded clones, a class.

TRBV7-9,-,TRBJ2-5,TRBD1,TGTGCCAGCAGCTTACCCCCAACAAGGGGGCGTCTAGAGACCCAGTACTTC,CASSLPPTRGRLETQYF
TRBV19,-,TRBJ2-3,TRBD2,TGTGCCAGTAGCCTGAGCGGGGCCGGAGATACGCAGTATTTT,CASSLSGAGDTQYF
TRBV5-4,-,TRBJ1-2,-,TGTGCCAGCAGCTTGGTCGGCAGGGCCAACTATGGCTACACCTTC,CASSLVGRANYGYTF
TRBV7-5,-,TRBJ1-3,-,TGTGCCAGAAGCTTATACAGGGGTCCCCACTCTGGAAACACCATATATTTT,CARSLYRGPHSGNTIYF
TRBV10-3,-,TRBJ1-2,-,TGTGCCATCAGTGTAGAAGGGGAGGACGGCTACACCTTC,CAISVEGEDGYTF
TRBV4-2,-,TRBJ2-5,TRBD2,TGTGCCAGCAGCCAAAGCGGGGAACAAGAGACCCAGTACTTC,CASSQSGEQETQYF
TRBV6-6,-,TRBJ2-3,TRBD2,TGTGCCAGCAGTTACCGGAGCGGGGTGGCAACAGATACGCAGTATTTT,CASSYRSGVATDTQYF
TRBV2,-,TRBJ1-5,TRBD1,TGTGCCAGCAGTCAAACAGGGGGCAATCAGCCCCAGCATTTT,CASSQTGGNQPQHF
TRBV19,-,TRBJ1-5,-,TGTGCCAGTAGTATAGCGTGGGGCCGGGTGAGTTCGTCATATAGCAATCAGCCCCAGCATTTT,CASSIAWGRVSSSYSNQPQHF
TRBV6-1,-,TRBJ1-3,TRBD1,TGTGCCAGCAGTGACCGACAGGGTCTGGGTGGAAACACCATATATTTT,CASSDRQGLGGNTIYF
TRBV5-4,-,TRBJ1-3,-,TGTGCCAGCAGCCCGGGGGTTTCTGGAAACACCATATATTTT,CASSPGVSGNTIYF
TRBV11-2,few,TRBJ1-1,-,TGTGCCAGCAGCTTAAGTGCTCGGTCCACTGAAGCTTTCTTT,CASSLSARSTEAFF
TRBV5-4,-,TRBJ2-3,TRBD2,TGTGCCAGCAGCTTGGGGAGCGGGGGGGCGTTAGCAGATACGCAGTATTTT,CASSLGSGGALADTQYF
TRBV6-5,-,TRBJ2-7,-,TGTGCCAGCAGTTACTCGACAGGAGCCTACGAGCAGTACTTC,CASSYSTGAYEQYF
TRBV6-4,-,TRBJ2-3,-,TGTGCCAGCAGTTTCAGGGATACGCAGTATTTT,CASSFRDTQYF
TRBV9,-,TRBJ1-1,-,TGTGCCAGCAGCACTAGCATAGGGGTGAACACTGAAGCTTTCTTT,CASSTSIGVNTEAFF
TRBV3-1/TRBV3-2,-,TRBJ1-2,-,TGTGCCAGCAGCCAAGTCTCAGGGCCGGACTATGGCTACACCTTC,CASSQVSGPDYGYTF
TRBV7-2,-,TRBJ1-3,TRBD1,TGTGCCAGCAGCAAGAAGACAGGGGGTGGAAACACCATATATTTT,CASSKKTGGGNTIYF
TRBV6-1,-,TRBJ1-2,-,TGTGCCAGCAGTGAAGTTCCGGGGAACTATGGCTACACCTTC,CASSEVPGNYGYTF
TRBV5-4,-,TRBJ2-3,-,TGTGCCAGCAGCCCCGATAGTTCTCCCACAGATACGCAGTATTTT,CASSPDSSPTDTQYF